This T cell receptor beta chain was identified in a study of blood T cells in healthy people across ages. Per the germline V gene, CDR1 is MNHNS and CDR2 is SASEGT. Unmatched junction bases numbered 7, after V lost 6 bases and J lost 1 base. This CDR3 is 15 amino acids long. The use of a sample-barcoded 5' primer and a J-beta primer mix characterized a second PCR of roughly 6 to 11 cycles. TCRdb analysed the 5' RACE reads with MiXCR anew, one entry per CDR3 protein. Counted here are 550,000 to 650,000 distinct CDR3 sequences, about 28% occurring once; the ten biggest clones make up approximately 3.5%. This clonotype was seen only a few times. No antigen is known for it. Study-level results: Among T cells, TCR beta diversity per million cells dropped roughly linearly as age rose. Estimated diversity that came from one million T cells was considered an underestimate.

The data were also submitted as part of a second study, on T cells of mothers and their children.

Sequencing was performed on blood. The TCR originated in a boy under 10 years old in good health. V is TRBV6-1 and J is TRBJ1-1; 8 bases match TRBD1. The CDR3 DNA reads TGTGCCAGCAGGGACAGGGAGTGGGGGAACACTGAAGCTTTCTTT. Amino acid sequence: CASRDREWGNTEAFF.